One sample yielded the 24 T cell receptor beta chains listed below, sequenced in a study of OX40 agonist ivuxolimab in advanced cancers. Here immunoSEQ multiplex PCR was the method, and the copy in TCRdb shows in-frame clones only, minus some. There are approximately 100,000 clones in the sample; 75% to 95% occur only once, and approximately 0.32% lies in the top ten. The sequenced sample was CD4+ or CD8+ T cells sorted from blood, obtained in a trial of the OX40 agonist ivuxolimab. All receptors come from an adult with an advanced solid tumor such as melanoma, head and neck, liver or kidney cancer.

This clone has a single count. The chain carries TRBV5-1 and TRBJ2-7; D might be TRBD2 (5 bases). The V end was cut by 0 bases, the J end by 0 bases, with 13 bases between. The CDR3 consists of 16 residues. CDR1 and CDR2 (germline): SGHRS, YFSETQ. The DNA of the CDR3 is TGCGCCAGCAGCTTGGGCCCGGGATTGGACTCCTACGAGCAGTACTTC. Encoded protein: CASSLGPGLDSYEQYF.

The chain recombines TRBV11-2 with TRBJ1-3, with D possibly matching TRBD1 (6 bases). The V end lost 2 bases, the J end lost 3 bases, and 11 bases lay between the germline ends. CDR1 and CDR2 (germline): SGHAT, FQNNGV. This CDR3 spans 15 amino acids. CDR3 DNA: TGTGCCAGCAGCTTATCGGGGGCGAGTGGAAACACCATATATTTT. Its protein product is CASSLSGASGNTIYF.

The CDR3 protein is CASSLVPGLSSYNEQFF. The CDR3 nucleotides read TGCGCCAGCAGCTTGGTTCCGGGACTTAGCTCCTACAATGAGCAGTTCTTC. The chain combines TRBV5-1 with TRBJ2-1, with D maybe TRBD2 (6 bases). V was trimmed by 0 bases and J by 0 bases, leaving 13 bases between them. The CDR3 is 17 amino acids. Germline V gene sequence: CDR1 SGHRS, CDR2 YFSETQ.

This rearrangement joins TRBV7-3 to TRBJ2-2; 7 bases are a match to TRBD1. There are 16 residues in the CDR3. In germline, CDR1 is SGHTA, CDR2 FQGTGA. With V trimmed by 6 bases and J by 0 bases, 7 bases remained unmatched. CDR3 residues: CASRETGTANTGELFF. In nucleotides, the CDR3 is TGTGCCAGCAGAGAGACCGGGACAGCGAACACCGGGGAGCTGTTTTTT.

The CDR3 coding sequence is TGTGCCAGCAGCTACGAGACAGGGGGCCTCTCCTACAATGAGCAGTTCTTC. Translating it yields CASSYETGGLSYNEQFF. The V call is TRBV7-9, the J call TRBJ2-1; 10 positions agree with TRBD1. The CDR3 loop spans 17 amino acids. The ends lost 4 bases at V and 0 bases at J; junction bases unmatched: 6. The germline CDR1 and CDR2 sequences are SEHNR and FQNEAQ (reference sequence).

V and J are TRBV5-4 and TRBJ2-5, with 14 bases matching TRBD2. The J call may be in error: the DNA end matches TRBJ2-7 better. Germline CDR1 reads SGHNT; CDR2 reads YYREEE (reference sequence). CDR3 length equals 17 residues. The CDR3 nucleotides read TGTGCCAGCAGCTCCCGACTAGCGGGAGGGCCGGGCTACGAGCAGTACTTC. Its protein is CASSSRLAGGPGYEQYF.

The CDR3 bases are TGTGCCAGCAGCTTAGGAGGGGGTTGGGATGGCTACACCTTC. It yields the protein CASSLGGGWDGYTF. The chain joins TRBV7-2 to TRBJ1-2; tentatively, D is TRBD1 (6 bases). This CDR3 comprises 14 residues. The germline CDR1 and CDR2 sequences are SGHTA and FQGNSA. Trimming took 1 base from V and 6 from J, leaving 12 bases between them.

The gene calls are TRBV15 and TRBJ2-3; TRBD2 is a possible D gene (5 bases). The V gene's germline CDR1 is LNHNV and CDR2 YYDKDF (reference sequence). This CDR3 spans 12 amino acids. The V end was cut by 5 bases, the J end by 6 bases, with 9 bases between. The CDR3, as DNA: TGTGCCACCAGCCCCTCGGGGGATACGCAGTATTTT. This gives the protein CATSPSGDTQYF.

The genes are TRBV7-3 and TRBJ2-1; TRBD2 matches 8 bases. The V gene end was trimmed by 4 bases and the J gene end by 0 bases; junction bases not matched to a gene: 5. The germline V gene has CDR1 SGHTA and CDR2 FQGTGA. This CDR3 has 16 amino acids. DNA for the CDR3: TGTGCCAGCAGCTATACTAGCGGTAGCTCCTACAATGAGCAGTTCTTC. This codes for CASSYTSGSSYNEQFF.

The chain employs TRBV5-1 and TRBJ2-2; D remains ambiguous. The germline CDR1 and CDR2 sequences are SGHRS and YFSETQ. The CDR3 runs to 14 residues. V was trimmed by 4 bases and J by 5 bases, leaving 12 bases between them. The CDR3 reads CASSPIVGTGELFF. CDR3 in DNA: TGCGCCAGCAGCCCCATTGTAGGGACCGGGGAGCTGTTTTTT.

This clone was recorded once. The chain recombines TRBV28 with TRBJ2-1; D may be TRBD1 (6 bases). Germline-derived CDR1 and CDR2 are MDHEN and SYDVKM. The V gene lost 3 bases and the J gene lost 5 bases, with 11 bases spanning the gap. This CDR3 comprises 14 residues. The DNA of the CDR3 is TGTGCCAGCAGTTTGACCAGGGGCGACAATGAGCAGTTCTTC. Translation: CASSLTRGDNEQFF.

The gene calls are TRBV6-1 and TRBJ1-2, with D possibly TRBD1 on 5 matching bases. CDR1 MNHNS and CDR2 SASEGT come from the germline V gene. The ends were cut back, 0 bases at V and 14 bases at J, with 10 bases in the middle. This CDR3 region has 11 residues. The CDR3 loop reads CASSEAIGETF. The CDR3 region has the DNA TGTGCCAGCAGTGAAGCCATAGGGGAAACCTTC.

The CDR3 DNA reads as TGTGCCAGCTCACACGACAGGGGAATATTCGACAATGAGCAGTTCTTC. Amino acid sequence: CASSHDRGIFDNEQFF. V gene TRBV18 combines with J gene TRBJ2-1; 8 bases agree with TRBD1. Germline CDR1 and CDR2: KGHSH and LQKENI. CDR3 length: 16 amino acids. J lost 5 bases, V lost 4 bases, and 10 bases had no gene match. The variable domain in full, with the rest retrieved from reference TRBV18 and TRBJ2-1, is NAGVMQNPRHLVRRRGQEARLRCSPMKGHSHVYWYRQLPEEGLKFMVYLQKENIIDESGMPKERFSAEFPKEGPSILRIQQVVRGDSAAYFCASSHDRGIFDNEQFFGPGTRLTVL.

The V and J genes are TRBV19 and TRBJ1-2; no clear D. Between the trimmed V and J ends, which lost 1 base and 1 base, there was a span of 10 bases. Per germline, CDR1 LNHDA and CDR2 SQIVND (reference sequence). This CDR3 has 15 residues. CDR3 sequence reads: CASSIVNGFNYGYTF. CDR3 nucleotides: TGTGCCAGTAGTATAGTCAACGGATTTAACTATGGCTACACCTTC.

The chain employs TRBV7-9 and TRBJ1-2; no definite D call. This CDR3 contains 14 residues. Trimming pared 8 bases from V and 2 bases from J, leaving 15 bases between. CDR1 is SEHNR, CDR2 FQNEAQ, per germline (reference sequence). CDR3: CASQPRVLNYGYTF. Here the CDR3 DNA reads TGTGCCAGCCAGCCCCGTGTGTTGAACTATGGCTACACCTTC.

This sequence joins TRBV28 and TRBJ1-5; D is unresolved. Germline CDR1 reads MDHEN; CDR2 reads SYDVKM. This CDR3 contains 16 residues. Trimming stripped 1 base from V and 5 bases from J, with 15 bases between. The DNA of the CDR3 is TGTGCCAGCAGTTTATTCCCGACAATGGGTGATCAGCCCCAGCATTTT. Encoded protein: CASSLFPTMGDQPQHF.

This chain links TRBV11-3 with TRBJ2-1; 10 positions agree with TRBD1. The ends lost 3 bases at V and 7 bases at J; junction bases unmatched: 9. From germline, CDR1 is SGHNT and CDR2 YENEEA. CDR3 length: 16 amino acids. CDR3 loop: CASSFSSGTGVNEQFF. The DNA of the CDR3 is TGTGCCAGCAGCTTCTCCTCCGGGACAGGGGTTAATGAGCAGTTCTTC.

V is TRBV11-2 and J is TRBJ2-1; 7 bases map to TRBD2. In germline, CDR1 is SGHAT, CDR2 FQNNGV. There are 16 residues in the CDR3. Trimming cost V 5 bases and J 5 bases; bases outside gene matches: 12. DNA of the CDR3: TGTGCCAGCAGCGCCTTTCTAAGCGGGAACAACAATGAGCAGTTCTTC. Its translation is CASSAFLSGNNNEQFF.

This clone has just a few counts. The CDR3 spells CASSLGRETLNIQYF. As DNA, the CDR3 is TGTGCCAGCAGCTTGGGCAGGGAAACCCTAAACATTCAGTACTTC. V usage is TRBV7-2 and J usage is TRBJ2-4, with a weak D call TRBD1 (5 bases). V was pared by 3 bases and J by 6 bases, with 15 bases between. This CDR3 region has 15 residues. CDR1 is SGHTA, CDR2 FQGNSA, per germline.

This clone was found a few times. The gene calls are TRBV15 and TRBJ1-2; no definite D call. This CDR3 is 13 amino acids long. Trimming shortened V by 0 bases and J by 4 bases, and 6 bases separated the two germline ends. Germline CDR1 and CDR2: LNHNV and YYDKDF (reference sequence). Written as DNA, the CDR3 is TGTGCCACCAGCAGAGATCCGTTCTATGGCTACACCTTC. Its protein product is CATSRDPFYGYTF. Full variable domain (missing parts from reference TRBV15 and TRBJ1-2): DAMVIQNPRYQVTQFGKPVTLSCSQTLNHNVMYWYQQKSSQAPKLLFHYYDKDFNNEADTPDNFQSRRPNTSFCFLDIRSPGLGDTAMYLCATSRDPFYGYTFGSGTRLTVV.

The V call is TRBV25-1, the J call TRBJ1-3; a weak D match, TRBD1 (5 bases). The CDR3 runs to 15 residues. The germline gives CDR1 MGHDK, CDR2 SYGVNS. Trimming stripped 7 bases from V and 0 bases from J, with 13 bases between. CDR3 sequence (DNA): TGTGCCAGCAAAGACAGTTCTACCTCTGGAAACACCATATATTTT. Amino acids: CASKDSSTSGNTIYF.

The chain employs TRBV7-2 and TRBJ2-2; D is possibly TRBD2 (5 bases). The CDR3 is 16 residues long. Trimming took 2 bases from V and 6 from J, leaving 16 bases between them. Germline CDR1 and CDR2: SGHTA and FQGNSA. The CDR3 DNA reads as TGTGCCAGCAGCTTAAATGCCGGGGTAGGCGCCGGGGAGCTGTTTTTT. This codes for CASSLNAGVGAGELFF.

This clone was observed a handful of times. This rearrangement joins TRBV7-6 to TRBJ2-5; 10 positions agree with TRBD1. Germline CDR1 and CDR2: SGHVS and FNYEAQ. Trimming took 4 bases from V and 8 from J; bases not matched to a gene: 7. There are 14 residues in the CDR3. The CDR3: CASSSTGQGDTQYF. CDR3 nucleotide sequence: TGTGCCAGCAGCTCGACCGGACAGGGGGATACCCAGTACTTC.

This sequence joins TRBV6-4 and TRBJ2-3; D remains unclear. The ends were cut back, 4 bases at V and 0 bases at J, with 11 bases in the middle. CDR3 length: 15 residues. Germline CDR1 and CDR2: MRHNA and SNTAGT. This CDR3 reads CASSALGLSTDTQYF. CDR3 nucleotide sequence: TGTGCCAGCAGTGCCCTCGGTTTAAGCACAGATACGCAGTATTTT.